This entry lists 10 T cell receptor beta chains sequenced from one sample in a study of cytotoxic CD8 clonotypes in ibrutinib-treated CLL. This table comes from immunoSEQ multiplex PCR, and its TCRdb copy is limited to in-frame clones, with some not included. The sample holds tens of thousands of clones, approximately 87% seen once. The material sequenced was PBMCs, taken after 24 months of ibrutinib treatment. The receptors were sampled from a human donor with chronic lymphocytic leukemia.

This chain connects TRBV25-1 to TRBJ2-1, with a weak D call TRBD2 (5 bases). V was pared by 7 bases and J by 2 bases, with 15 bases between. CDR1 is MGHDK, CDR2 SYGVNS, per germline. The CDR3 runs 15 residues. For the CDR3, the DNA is TGTGCCAGCATCGAGGGTTCCAGCGCCTACAATGAGCAGTTCTTC. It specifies CASIEGSSAYNEQFF.

The chain's CDR3 is CASSLEAGGNGYTF. CDR3 DNA sequence: TGTGCCAGCAGCTTAGAGGCAGGGGGCAATGGCTACACCTTC. The chain recombines TRBV7-2 with TRBJ1-2; TRBD1 agrees at 8 bases. The CDR3 is made up of 14 amino acids. Looked up from germline, CDR1 is SGHTA and CDR2 is FQGNSA. V trimming: 1 base; J trimming: 6 bases; junction bases outside the gene matches: 4.

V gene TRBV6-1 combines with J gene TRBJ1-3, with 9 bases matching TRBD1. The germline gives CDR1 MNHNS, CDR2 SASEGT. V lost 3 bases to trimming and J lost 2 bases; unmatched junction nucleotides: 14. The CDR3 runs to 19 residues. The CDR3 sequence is CASSDPSPGQGFAGNTIYF. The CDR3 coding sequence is TGTGCCAGCAGTGACCCCTCGCCGGGACAGGGATTTGCTGGAAACACCATATATTTT.

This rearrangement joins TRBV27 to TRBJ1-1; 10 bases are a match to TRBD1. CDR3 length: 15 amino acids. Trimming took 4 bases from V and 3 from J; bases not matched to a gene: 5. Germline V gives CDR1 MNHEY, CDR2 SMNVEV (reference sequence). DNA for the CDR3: TGTGCCAGCAGTTATGACAGGGGGCTCTACACTGAAGCTTTCTTT. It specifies CASSYDRGLYTEAFF.

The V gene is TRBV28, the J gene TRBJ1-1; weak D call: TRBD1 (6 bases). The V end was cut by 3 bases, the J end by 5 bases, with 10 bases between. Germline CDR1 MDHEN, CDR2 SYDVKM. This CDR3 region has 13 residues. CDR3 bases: TGTGCCAGCAGTTTGCAGGGGTGGACTGAAGCTTTCTTT. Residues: CASSLQGWTEAFF.

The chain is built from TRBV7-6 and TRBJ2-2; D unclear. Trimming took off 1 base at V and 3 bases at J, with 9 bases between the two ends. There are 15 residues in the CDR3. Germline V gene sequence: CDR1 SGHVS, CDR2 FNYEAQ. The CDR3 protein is CASSLVGSDTGELFF. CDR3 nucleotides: TGTGCCAGCAGCTTAGTTGGTTCGGACACCGGGGAGCTGTTTTTT.

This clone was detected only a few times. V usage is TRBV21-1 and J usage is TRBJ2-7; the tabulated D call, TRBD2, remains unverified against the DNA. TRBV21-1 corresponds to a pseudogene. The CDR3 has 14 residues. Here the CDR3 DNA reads TGTGCCAGCAGCAAAGCGGGGGGGCCGTACGAGCAGTACTTC. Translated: CASSKAGGPYEQYF.

The CDR3 nucleotides read TGTGCCAGCAGCCTGGACAGTATTACTAACGGCTACACCTTC. It yields the protein CASSLDSITNGYTF. J is TRBJ1-2 and V is TRBV2; maybe TRBD1 (6 bases). The CDR3 runs 14 residues. The ends were cut back, 6 bases at V and 8 bases at J, with 19 bases in the middle. Germline loops: CDR1 SNHLY, CDR2 FYNNEI.

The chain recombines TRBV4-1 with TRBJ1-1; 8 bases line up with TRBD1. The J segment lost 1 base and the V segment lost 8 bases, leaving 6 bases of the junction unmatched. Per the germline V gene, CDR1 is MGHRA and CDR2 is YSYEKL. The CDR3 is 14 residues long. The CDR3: CASGRTGTNTEAFF. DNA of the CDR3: TGCGCCAGCGGACGGACAGGGACGAACACTGAAGCTTTCTTT.

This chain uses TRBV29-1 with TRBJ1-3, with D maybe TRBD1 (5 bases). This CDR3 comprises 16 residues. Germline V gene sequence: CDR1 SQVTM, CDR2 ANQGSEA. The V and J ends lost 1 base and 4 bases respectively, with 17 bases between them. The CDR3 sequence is CSVEVGRGPFGNTIYF. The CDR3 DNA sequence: TGCAGCGTTGAAGTGGGTAGGGGCCCTTTCGGAAACACCATATATTTT.